This T cell receptor beta chain was identified in a study of blood T cell dynamics during melanoma immunotherapy (dated by TCRdb to the early 2020s). With respect to the entire study: Patients with metastatic melanoma were treated with first-line pembrolizumab or nivolumab plus ipilimumab as standard of care in the United Kingdom. To find early correlates of response, peripheral T cell receptor repertoires were profiled in metastatic melanoma patients before and after one cycle of checkpoint inhibitor therapy. A training cohort was formed from consecutive patients, and a further independent group of patients from the same centre was pooled into an external validation set. The full study reports these points: Whether the T cell clones driving repertoire changes were melanoma-specific or reflected general immune activation could not be determined in the study. Patients who later achieved disease control showed a bifurcated PBMC repertoire reorganization at W3, with increased clonality or increased diversity, unlike progressors. The relatively small sample size was acknowledged as potentially limiting generalization of the results.

A fixed 350 ng of DNA was loaded for every bulk PBMC sample. TCR beta CDR3 sequences were amplified from genomic DNA using the immunoSEQ TCRb Assay kit according to manufacturer instructions. The KAPA Library Quantification Kit for Illumina platforms was used to quantify pooled libraries by qPCR. Sequencing of the pooled libraries was done on an Illumina NextSeq 500, with clustering at roughly 0.6-1.2 pM. In the source study's methods: TCR data were analyzed with immunoSEQ ANALYZER and the R LymphoSeq package. A rearrangement efficiency score was calculated as productive divided by the sum of productive and non-productive CDR3 sequences. Clonality was measured with the Gini coefficient and diversity with the Renyi index at alpha=1, compared pairwise between timepoints within each patient. Clonal relatedness, based on an edit distance of 3, and repertoire similarity, based on the Bhattacharyya coefficient, were both computed in LymphoSeq. To classify response, a linear discriminant analysis based on week-3 changes in clonality and diversity was built using the R MASS and caret packages. In TCRdb, the immuneACCESS table is reduced to in-frame sequences with V and J assigned. These tables do not hold every clone; where another copy was compared, an unresolved V gene accounts for under half, and the others remain unexplained. From that table come the V and J calls and clone size; the DNA was used to work out D and trimming. The sample table lists tens of thousands of clones, around 88% of them with a count of one. Approximately 4.5% of the sample lies in the top ten.

Of note for this clone: Its antigen is not yet known. The sample holds no much larger clone one base away, and base qualities are not on file.

Trimming costs V 3 bases and J 1 base, and their ends lie 9 bases apart. There are 14 amino acids in the CDR3, from cysteine to phenylalanine inclusive. Here the CDR3 DNA is all that survives: 42 bases in frame from base 1. Reading the germline V gene gives CDR1 MDHEN and CDR2 SYDVKM. The time point label corresponds to: pre-treatment baseline. Blood samples were taken before treatment (T0) and at week 3 (W3), following the first cycle of checkpoint blockade. Except for a couple of patients with rapid clinical progression, response was assessed 12 weeks after the first infusion by RECIST 1.1; disease control meant complete response, partial response or stable disease. Any patient who had received prior systemic cancer treatment, was on concomitant immunosuppressant therapy or had synchronous other active malignancies was excluded. Bulk PBMC and plasma cell-free DNA were both sequenced for TCR beta so that circulating cells and T cell turnover could be tracked. PBMC were isolated from blood with Lymphoprep and SepMate tubes, followed by red cell lysis. QIAamp DNA Blood Mini kits were used to extract DNA from both PBMC and sorted T cell subsets.

This specimen was blood, taken from a patient treated with checkpoint blockade. The V and J genes are TRBV28 and TRBJ2-5, with the D gene uncertain. The source of this sequence is a human donor with melanoma. The CDR3 reads CASSFVQSQETQYF. In nucleotides, the sequence is TGTGCCAGCAGTTTTGTTCAGAGCCAAGAGACCCAGTACTTC.